This TCR beta chain was documented in a study of T cell repertoires in cytomegalovirus infection. Turning to the study itself: Recently identified HLA-C-restricted CMV epitopes and well-studied HLA-B-restricted CMV epitopes were used by the study. It can be stated that public TCR beta signatures indicated CMV infection as well as a matching HLA type.

TCRdb independently ran MiXCR on the reads; one entry per CDR3 protein. The sample lists hundreds of thousands of distinct CDR3 sequences, approximately 33% occurring once. In germline, CDR1 is SNHLY, CDR2 FYNNEI. V was trimmed by 8 bases and J by 5 bases, leaving 13 bases between them. The CDR3 has 13 residues. This clonotype has a single count. The antigen remains undetermined. Study-wide points: It was HLA-C-restricted CMV-specific TCR beta clonotypes that dominated the response ex vivo.

The input for sequencing was cultured PBMCs, taken from culture after CMV antigen stimulation. This receptor was identified in a human donor in good health (CMV status not recorded). Some clones in this sample may be carry-over from other donors' samples. The chain is built from TRBV2 and TRBJ1-5; a possible D gene is TRBD1 (6 bases). CDR3 in amino acids: CASGSGGHQPQHF. For the CDR3, the DNA is TGTGCCAGCGGGAGCGGGGGGCATCAGCCCCAGCATTTT.